The 13 T cell receptor beta chains listed next were all sequenced from one sample in a study of CD8 T cells in ankylosing spondylitis. Using its own MiXCR run on the 5' RACE reads, TCRdb lists one record per CDR3 protein. This repertoire shows 200,000 or so distinct CDR3 sequences, roughly 18% found once; its top ten account for approximately 4%. What was sequenced was blood, either unsorted or a sorted T cell fraction (not recorded which). The receptor set was obtained from a male donor between 5 and 29 years old with ankylosing spondylitis or in good health (not recorded which).

This clonotype showed up many times. This sequence joins TRBV21-1 and TRBJ1-1; the DNA was not compared with TRBD1, the D call given in the table. TRBV21-1 is a pseudogene. This CDR3 has 15 residues. Written as DNA, the CDR3 is TGTGCCAGCACCCGAGAGGGACAGCTGAACACTGAAGCTTTCTTT. Encoded protein: CASTREGQLNTEAFF.

There are many counts of this clonotype. The CDR3 region has the DNA TGTGCCAGCAGCTTGATTACCACATTAAAGGCAGATACGCAGTATTTT. Translation: CASSLITTLKADTQYF. The chain uses TRBV5-8 and TRBJ2-3; D gene ambiguous. Germline lookup yields CDR1 SGHTS and CDR2 YDEGEE. The CDR3 extends over 16 amino acids. The ends were cut back, 1 base at V and 4 bases at J, with 16 bases in the middle.

The chain employs TRBV7-9 and TRBJ2-7, with D perhaps matching TRBD1 or TRBD2 (5 bases each). The CDR3 has 14 amino acids. The germline V gene encodes CDR1 SEHNR and CDR2 FQNEAQ (reference sequence). The V end was cut by 3 bases, the J end by 3 bases, with 12 bases between. CDR3 nucleotide sequence: TGTGCCAGCAGCTTGGGACCAAGGAGCTACGAGCAGTACGTC. Translated, it gives CASSLGPRSYEQYV.

This clonotype was found many times. For the CDR3, the DNA is TGTGCCAGTATACAGGGGACGAACACCGGGGAGCTGTTTTTT. This translates into CASIQGTNTGELFF. J is TRBJ2-2 and V is TRBV7-9, with 7 bases aligning to TRBD1. V lost 9 bases to trimming and J lost 0 bases; unmatched junction nucleotides: 4. The CDR3 totals 14 residues. The germline V gene has CDR1 SEHNR and CDR2 FQNEAQ (reference sequence).

This clonotype was counted at least ten times. The chain recombines TRBV12-3 or TRBV12-4 with TRBJ2-5, with D maybe TRBD1 (6 bases). V shed 5 bases and J shed 4 bases, with 17 bases lying between them. The CDR3 runs to 15 residues. The CDR3 here is CASSPARGSGETQYF. DNA of the CDR3: TGTGCCAGCAGTCCCGCCAGGGGTTCTGGAGAGACCCAGTACTTC.

This clonotype was recorded at least ten times. V usage is TRBV20-1 and J usage is TRBJ2-1; TRBD2 aligns across 8 bases. The CDR3 sequence is 16 residues long. With 6 bases clipped from V and 5 bases from J, the junction kept 15 bases outside the gene matches. Germline assignment: CDR1 DFQATT and CDR2 SNEGSKA (reference sequence). The CDR3 sequence: CSAQPLTGGDHNEQFF. In nucleotides, the CDR3 is TGCAGTGCCCAACCCCTAACGGGAGGGGACCACAATGAGCAGTTCTTC.

This rearrangement joins TRBV4-3 to TRBJ2-5; 8 nucleotides match TRBD1. The CDR3 extends over 15 amino acids. V dropped 1 base and J dropped 1; count of bases not matched to a gene: 2. Germline CDR1 reads LGHNA; CDR2 reads YSLEER. In DNA form, the CDR3 reads TGCGCCAGCAGCCAAGTAACAGGGGGCCAAGAGACCCAGTACTTC. Translating gives CASSQVTGGQETQYF.

This clonotype was observed at least ten times. The chain uses TRBV29-1 and TRBJ2-4; weak D call: TRBD2 (7 bases). CDR3 size: 13 residues. Germline CDR1 and CDR2: SQVTM and ANQGSEA. Trimming cost V 6 bases and J 6 bases, with 15 bases left between them. The CDR3 protein is CSVGGLAVNIQYF. CDR3 nucleotide sequence: TGCAGCGTGGGGGGCCTAGCGGTAAACATTCAGTACTTC.

The V call is TRBV7-8, the J call TRBJ2-1; D possibly corresponds to TRBD1 (5 bases). This CDR3 has 15 amino acids. The V gene lost 6 bases and the J gene lost 6 bases, with 18 bases spanning the gap. From germline, CDR1 is SGHVS and CDR2 FQNEAQ. CDR3 amino acids: CASSQQVTPGNEQFF. The CDR3 DNA reads TGTGCCAGCAGTCAACAGGTAACCCCGGGCAATGAGCAGTTCTTC.

This clonotype has a count of ten or more. This chain joins TRBV4-3 and TRBJ2-3; D unclear. Deletions cut 4 bases from V and 4 bases from J, with 9 bases between. From germline, CDR1 is LGHNA and CDR2 YSLEER. The CDR3 loop spans 13 amino acids. The DNA of the CDR3 is TGCGCCAGCAGCCCCCGACTGGCAGATACGCAGTATTTT. Amino acids: CASSPRLADTQYF.

The chain carries TRBV7-6 and TRBJ2-1; the D gene is possibly TRBD2 (7 bases). CDR3 length: 17 amino acids. Trimming pared 0 bases from V and 2 bases from J, leaving 14 bases between. Looked up from germline, CDR1 is SGHVS and CDR2 is FNYEAQ. CDR3 residues: CASSLAGGGRPYNEQFF. CDR3 bases: TGTGCCAGCAGCTTAGCGGGGGGCGGGAGACCCTACAATGAGCAGTTCTTC.

This clonotype has a count of ten or more. The chain employs TRBV3-1 and TRBJ2-1; D could derive from TRBD1 or TRBD2 (6 bases each). The ends were cut back, 0 bases at V and 6 bases at J, with 21 bases in the middle. The CDR3 sequence is 18 residues long. Germline lookup yields CDR1 LGHDT and CDR2 YNNKEL (reference sequence). The CDR3 DNA is TGTGCCAGCAGCCAAGAGCCGACTCTAGCGCCCAGGGGCAATGAGCAGTTCTTC. Translating gives CASSQEPTLAPRGNEQFF.

This clonotype was counted many times. The CDR3 is CASSEIGLATDTQYF. CDR3 DNA sequence: TGTGCCAGCAGCGAGATCGGACTAGCAACAGATACGCAGTATTTT. The chain is built from TRBV9 and TRBJ2-3, with 8 bases fitting TRBD2. V lost 3 bases and J lost 3; bases outside the gene matches: 6. The CDR3 totals 15 residues. Germline V gene data show CDR1 as SGDLS and CDR2 as YYNGEE. Variable domain in full (rest from reference TRBV9 and TRBJ2-3): DSGVTQTPKHLITATGQRVTLRCSPRSGDLSVYWYQQSLDQGLQFLIQYYNGEERAKGNILERFSAQQFPDLHSELNLSSLELGDSALYFCASSEIGLATDTQYFGPGTRLTVL.